The clone carrying this TCR beta chain was observed once. This specimen comes from a study of long-term antiretroviral therapy in people with HIV. Investigators performed immunoSEQ version v3.0 at survey level. Data came from immunoSEQ multiplex PCR; TCRdb stores just in-frame clones and leaves some out. The sample yields 30,000 to 45,000 clones, 75% to 85% seen once. The receptor was isolated from a man aged 30-40 years with HIV. Sequenced here: unsorted PBMCs, sampled 3.4 years after starting antiretroviral therapy.

Written as DNA, the CDR3 is TGTGCCAGCTCAGCGGGAGGCTCCTACAATGAGCAGTTCTTC. Encoded protein: CASSAGGSYNEQFF. V and J are TRBV18 and TRBJ2-1, with TRBD2 identical over 8 bases. The germline CDR1 and CDR2 sequences are KGHSH and LQKENI. With 5 bases clipped from V and 0 bases from J, the junction kept 0 bases outside the gene matches. The CDR3 covers 14 residues.